A single sample gave rise to the 31 T cell receptor beta chains below, sequenced in a study of T-cell memory formation after mild COVID-19. From the 5' RACE reads, TCRdb called clonotypes with MiXCR, one entry per CDR3 protein. The sample records 100,000 to 150,000 distinct CDR3 sequences, about 6% being singletons. The sequenced sample consisted of PBMCs or a T cell subset sorted from them (not recorded which). The receptors derive from an adult woman who had mild COVID-19 (a few samples of this study predate the infection). Cell type and time point are not known.

This clonotype has just a few counts. The chain recombines TRBV2 with TRBJ1-5; no reliable D call. The germline V and J ends were trimmed by 5 bases and 2 bases, with 16 bases remaining between them. From germline, CDR1 is SNHLY and CDR2 FYNNEI. The CDR3 has 16 amino acids. CDR3 DNA: TGTGCCAGCAGTAACCCACTCTCTCGGGGCAATCAGCCCCAGCATTTT. Translated: CASSNPLSRGNQPQHF. The full variable domain, completed using reference TRBV2 and TRBJ1-5, is EPEVTQTPSHQVTQMGQEVILRCVPISNHLYFYWYRQILGQKVEFLVSFYNNEISEKSEIFDDQFSVERPDGSNFTLKIRSTKLEDSAMYFCASSNPLSRGNQPQHFGDGTRLSIL.

This sequence joins TRBV7-9 and TRBJ2-3; 8 bases line up with TRBD1. Germline V gene lookup returns CDR1 SEHNR and CDR2 FQNEAQ (reference sequence). With 5 bases clipped from V and 4 bases from J, the junction kept 5 bases outside the gene matches. The CDR3 has 14 residues. CDR3 nucleotides: TGTGCCAGCAGCAAAGGACAGGGCGCAGATACGCAGTATTTT. Protein product: CASSKGQGADTQYF.

This clonotype has at least ten counts. The CDR3 DNA reads as TGCGCCAGCAGCCAACACTGGACAGCTGATAATTCACCCCTCCACTTT. Encoded protein: CASSQHWTADNSPLHF. This chain joins TRBV4-3 and TRBJ1-6, with a tentative D call TRBD1 (6 bases). This CDR3 comprises 16 residues. Germline lookup yields CDR1 LGHNA and CDR2 YSLEER. Trimming took off 2 bases at V and 5 bases at J, with 13 bases between the two ends.

This clonotype was seen ten or more times. The V call is TRBV4-2, the J call TRBJ2-5; 8 bases align to TRBD2. With V trimmed by 3 bases and J by 4 bases, 7 bases remained unmatched. This CDR3 spans 15 amino acids. The germline gives CDR1 LGHNA, CDR2 YNFKEQ. DNA for the CDR3: TGTGCCAGCAGCCACGGGACTAGGGGTGGAGAGACCCAGTACTTC. This sequence encodes CASSHGTRGGETQYF.

This chain connects TRBV5-1 to TRBJ2-3; possible D gene TRBD2, 5 bases. Germline CDR1 and CDR2: SGHRS and YFSETQ. The CDR3 contains 14 residues. V lost 6 bases to trimming and J lost 0 bases, with 11 bases between them. The CDR3 coding sequence is TGCGCCAGCACCGAGGACTCTAGCACAGATACGCAGTATTTT. Protein sequence: CASTEDSSTDTQYF. The whole variable domain, remainder taken from reference TRBV5-1 and TRBJ2-3, is KAGVTQTPRYLIKTRGQQVTLSCSPISGHRSVSWYQQTPGQGLQFLFEYFSETQRNKGNFPGRFSGRQFSNSRSEMNVSTLELGDSALYLCASTEDSSTDTQYFGPGTRLTVL.

This clonotype showed up just a few times. The J gene is TRBJ2-2, the V gene TRBV6-5, with 7 bases aligning to TRBD1. The ends lost 5 bases at V and 4 bases at J; junction bases unmatched: 7. This CDR3 contains 15 residues. CDR1 MNHEY and CDR2 SVGAGI come from the germline V gene. The CDR3 loop is CASSNRDRPTGELFF. The CDR3 region has the DNA TGTGCCAGCAGTAACCGGGACAGACCCACCGGGGAGCTGTTTTTT.

This clonotype was counted many times. The chain carries TRBV20-1 and TRBJ2-1; 8 nucleotides agree with TRBD1. J was trimmed by 8 bases and V by 2 bases; bases with no gene match: 8. The CDR3 runs to 14 residues. CDR1 and CDR2 from the germline V gene are DFQATT and SNEGSKA (reference sequence). The CDR3 is CSARPQDRVHEQFF. DNA for the CDR3: TGCAGTGCTAGACCTCAGGACAGGGTGCATGAGCAGTTCTTC.

This clonotype was counted at least ten times. This sequence joins TRBV4-2 and TRBJ2-5, with 12 nucleotides matching TRBD2. The CDR3 has 16 amino acids. The J segment lost 1 base and the V segment lost 4 bases, leaving 4 bases of the junction unmatched. Germline loops: CDR1 LGHNA, CDR2 YNFKEQ. CDR3: CASSRGTSGFQETQYF. In nucleotides, the CDR3 is TGTGCCAGCAGCCGAGGGACTAGCGGGTTCCAAGAGACCCAGTACTTC.

The chain is built from TRBV6-2 or TRBV6-3 and TRBJ2-2; 13 positions match TRBD2. There are 15 residues in the CDR3. Germline V CDR1 and CDR2: MNHEY, SVGEGT. Germline trimming cut 10 bases from V and 6 bases from J; bases unmatched to any gene: 8. The CDR3 here is CATRTSGGPSGELFF. DNA for the CDR3: TGTGCCACCAGGACTAGCGGGGGCCCCTCCGGGGAGCTGTTTTTT.

V usage is TRBV2 and J usage is TRBJ1-4, with TRBD1 identical over 7 bases. V lost 6 bases, J lost 6 bases, and 7 bases stayed unmatched. The germline gives CDR1 SNHLY, CDR2 FYNNEI. The CDR3 consists of 14 residues. Written as DNA, the CDR3 is TGTGCCAGCAGACGAGGGGGCTCGTATGAAAAACTGTTTTTT. This codes for CASRRGGSYEKLFF.

This clonotype was found a few times. The chain recombines TRBV9 with TRBJ2-7, with 9 positions matching TRBD1. Germline CDR1 reads SGDLS; CDR2 reads YYNGEE. V dropped 3 bases and J dropped 3; count of bases not matched to a gene: 1. This CDR3 spans 13 amino acids. The chain's CDR3 is CASSEGQGYEQYF. CDR3 nucleotide sequence: TGTGCCAGCAGCGAGGGACAGGGCTACGAGCAGTACTTC.

This clonotype occurred many times. This chain uses TRBV12-3 or TRBV12-4 with TRBJ1-2; 7 bases are a match to TRBD1. The CDR3 runs 16 residues. The V segment lost 6 bases and the J segment 1 base; nucleotides outside the gene matches: 11. The CDR3 sequence is CASRPTGTGFNYGYTF. The CDR3 DNA reads TGTGCCAGCAGGCCGACAGGGACTGGGTTTAACTATGGCTACACCTTC.

This clonotype was seen ten or more times. The V gene is TRBV20-1, the J gene TRBJ2-7; D is perhaps TRBD1 (6 bases). V lost 2 bases and J 6 bases, leaving 11 bases between the germline ends. The CDR3 totals 12 residues. Germline loops: CDR1 DFQATT, CDR2 SNEGSKA (reference sequence). The CDR3 protein is CSARRGSGEQYF. The CDR3, as DNA: TGCAGTGCTAGAAGGGGGAGTGGCGAGCAGTACTTC.

This clonotype was observed a handful of times. J is TRBJ1-2 and V is TRBV6-2 or TRBV6-3; no definite D call. The CDR3 is made up of 17 amino acids. Trimming took 3 bases from V and 3 from J, leaving 20 bases between them. Germline V lookup: CDR1 MNHEY, CDR2 SVGEGT. This chain's CDR3 is CASSYALSAGAHYGYTF. For the CDR3, the DNA is TGTGCCAGCAGTTATGCTCTTTCCGCAGGAGCGCACTATGGCTACACCTTC.

This clonotype has more than one count but fewer than ten. The rearrangement links TRBV9 to TRBJ2-1; D is perhaps TRBD1 (6 bases). Germline assignment: CDR1 SGDLS and CDR2 YYNGEE. The CDR3 spans 19 residues. The germline V and J ends were trimmed by 0 bases and 4 bases, with 23 bases remaining between them. CDR3 sequence: CASSVGLETSGATYNEQFF. The CDR3 DNA reads as TGTGCCAGCAGCGTAGGGCTCGAAACTTCAGGGGCGACATACAATGAGCAGTTCTTC.

The V and J genes are TRBV19 and TRBJ2-1; the match to TRBD2 covers 10 bases. With 7 bases clipped from V and 0 bases from J, the junction kept 12 bases outside the gene matches. CDR1 LNHDA and CDR2 SQIVND come from the germline V gene (reference sequence). This CDR3 has 18 residues. Written as DNA, the CDR3 is TGTGCCAGTACCCGGCGGCCCCCTAGCGGGAGCTCCTACAATGAGCAGTTCTTC. It codes for CASTRRPPSGSSYNEQFF. Variable domain in full (rest from reference TRBV19 and TRBJ2-1): DGGITQSPKYLFRKEGQNVTLSCEQNLNHDAMYWYRQDPGQGLRLIYYSQIVNDFQKGDIAEGYSVSREKKESFPLTVTSAQKNPTAFYLCASTRRPPSGSSYNEQFFGPGTRLTVL.

This clonotype was recorded at least ten times. The chain recombines TRBV15 with TRBJ2-1, with a possible D match to TRBD1 (6 bases). V dropped 2 bases and J dropped 0 bases, with 14 bases sitting between them. CDR1 and CDR2 from the germline V gene are LNHNV and YYDKDF (reference sequence). This CDR3 is 17 amino acids long. The CDR3 DNA reads as TGTGCCACCAGCAGATCCGGGACACCAAGCTCCTACAATGAGCAGTTCTTC. It translates to CATSRSGTPSSYNEQFF.

This clonotype was observed a handful of times. The genes are TRBV3-1 and TRBJ1-2; 8 bases fit TRBD1. Per germline, CDR1 LGHDT and CDR2 YNNKEL (reference sequence). CDR3 length equals 15 residues. Unmatched junction bases numbered 11, after V lost 4 bases and J lost 7 bases. This chain's CDR3 is CASSLFLDRVTGYTF. The DNA for the CDR3 is TGTGCCAGCAGCCTTTTTCTGGACAGGGTGACTGGCTACACCTTC.

This clonotype was counted ten times or more. This chain connects TRBV7-9 to TRBJ1-1; D uncertain. This CDR3 spans 12 amino acids. The germline V gene encodes CDR1 SEHNR and CDR2 FQNEAQ (reference sequence). The V end was cut by 5 bases, the J end by 4 bases, with 8 bases between. The CDR3 DNA reads as TGTGCCAGCAGCCTACGGGGCACTGAAGCTTTCTTT. Encoded protein: CASSLRGTEAFF. Together with reference TRBV7-9 and TRBJ1-1, the CDR3 gives the full variable domain: DTGVSQNPRHKITKRGQNVTFRCDPISEHNRLYWYRQTLGQGPEFLTYFQNEAQLEKSRLLSDRFSAERPKGSFSTLEIQRTEQGDSAMYLCASSLRGTEAFFGQGTRLTVV.

This clonotype appeared a few times. The rearrangement uses TRBV12-3 or TRBV12-4 and TRBJ1-4; D uncertain. CDR3 length: 11 residues. The V end lost 7 bases, the J end lost 4 bases, and 4 bases lay between the germline ends. The chain's CDR3 is CASTYNEKLFF. The CDR3 nucleotides read TGTGCCAGCACCTATAATGAAAAACTGTTTTTT.

This chain links TRBV24-1 with TRBJ2-3; no clear D gene. CDR1 KGHDR and CDR2 SFDVKD come from the germline V gene. The germline V and J ends were trimmed by 7 bases and 4 bases, with 11 bases remaining between them. The CDR3 is made up of 13 amino acids. As DNA, the CDR3 is TGTGCCACCAGCGCCTGGCGAGCAGATACGCAGTATTTT. The encoded protein is CATSAWRADTQYF.

DNA of the CDR3: TGTGCCAGCAGTTACTCACAGGGGGCGATCTACAATGAGCAGTTCTTC. Translating it yields CASSYSQGAIYNEQFF. The chain employs TRBV6-2 or TRBV6-3 and TRBJ2-1, with 9 bases that match TRBD1. CDR3 length: 16 residues. Germline CDR1 MNHEY, CDR2 SVGEGT. Unmatched junction bases numbered 3, after V lost 0 bases and J lost 3 bases.

The chain carries TRBV2 and TRBJ1-2; 9 bases are a match to TRBD1. CDR3 size: 15 residues. From germline, CDR1 is SNHLY and CDR2 FYNNEI. V was pared by 6 bases and J by 8 bases, with 13 bases of the junction left unmatched. The CDR3 sequence is CASSEGTGKTLGYTF. DNA for the CDR3: TGTGCCAGCAGCGAGGGGACAGGGAAAACTTTGGGCTACACCTTC.

This clonotype was observed at least ten times. The rearrangement links TRBV12-3 or TRBV12-4 to TRBJ1-2; TRBD1 is a possible D gene (6 bases). CDR3 length equals 15 residues. V was trimmed by 0 bases and J by 5 bases, leaving 13 bases between them. The CDR3 here is CASSLAVGTQYGYTF. CDR3 DNA: TGTGCCAGCAGTTTAGCGGTTGGGACACAGTATGGCTACACCTTC.

This clonotype came up many times. The chain carries TRBV6-5 and TRBJ2-1; TRBD2 agrees at 10 bases. Per germline, CDR1 MNHEY and CDR2 SVGAGI. The CDR3 sequence is 14 residues long. This CDR3 is CVTWRLAGANEQFF. Here the CDR3 DNA reads TGTGTAACGTGGAGGCTAGCGGGAGCCAATGAGCAGTTCTTC.

This clonotype was picked up a small number of times. V gene TRBV4-3 combines with J gene TRBJ1-1; possibly TRBD1 for D (6 bases). Germline CDR1 is LGHNA and CDR2 is YSLEER. The V and J ends lost 0 bases and 1 base respectively, with 12 bases between them. CDR3 length: 16 residues. CDR3 residues: CASSQDSGAPNTEAFF. The CDR3 coding sequence is TGCGCCAGCAGCCAAGATTCGGGGGCGCCGAACACTGAAGCTTTCTTT.

V is TRBV5-4 and J is TRBJ2-5; 7 bases match TRBD1. The CDR3 is made up of 13 amino acids. Germline-derived CDR1 and CDR2 are SGHNT and YYREEE (reference sequence). V lost 9 bases to trimming and J lost 0 bases; unmatched junction nucleotides: 5. The CDR3 reads CATLGQDQETQYF. Here the CDR3 DNA reads TGTGCCACCCTTGGACAGGACCAAGAGACCCAGTACTTC.

V and J are TRBV7-9 and TRBJ2-3; 7 bases map to TRBD2. V shed 5 bases and J 3 bases; nucleotides not matched to a gene: 11. CDR1 SEHNR and CDR2 FQNEAQ come from the germline V gene (reference sequence). The CDR3 is made up of 16 amino acids. The CDR3 loop is CASSRAVGGSTDTQYF. The DNA of the CDR3 is TGTGCCAGCAGCCGTGCGGTGGGGGGGTCAACAGATACGCAGTATTTT.

This clonotype was recorded a few times. V is TRBV12-3 or TRBV12-4 and J is TRBJ1-1; D might be TRBD1 (6 bases). V was pared by 6 bases and J by 2 bases, with 13 bases between. This CDR3 has 14 amino acids. The CDR3 coding sequence is TGTGCCAGCAGGGAGGACGGGGGCAACACTGAAGCTTTCTTT. The encoded protein is CASREDGGNTEAFF.

This clonotype has ten or more counts. The genes are TRBV12-3 or TRBV12-4 and TRBJ1-1, with 8 bases aligning to TRBD1. The CDR3 loop spans 14 amino acids. With V trimmed by 3 bases and J by 0 bases, 0 bases remained unmatched. The chain's CDR3 is CASSFRGLNTEAFF. CDR3 nucleotides: TGTGCCAGCAGTTTCAGGGGGCTGAACACTGAAGCTTTCTTT.

The V call is TRBV6-2 or TRBV6-3, the J call TRBJ2-7; 12 bases match TRBD2. Germline CDR1 is MNHEY and CDR2 is SVGEGT. This CDR3 has 15 residues. V lost 7 bases, J lost 0 bases, and 4 bases stayed unmatched. CDR3 loop: CASKKTSGSSYEQYF. DNA for the CDR3: TGTGCCAGCAAAAAGACTAGCGGGAGCTCCTACGAGCAGTACTTC.